The 18 T cell receptor beta chains presented below share a single source sample, sequenced in a study of T cell repertoires in cytomegalovirus infection. TCRdb called the reads again in MiXCR, with one record for every CDR3 protein. In the table there are 80,000 to 95,000 distinct CDR3 sequences, less than 30% of which are singletons. Their antigen targets remain unknown. Sequences were derived from CD8+ T cells from cultured PBMCs, sampled from culture after CMV antigen stimulation. These receptors originate from a human donor in good health (CMV status not recorded). Some clones in this sample may be carry-over from other donors' samples.

V is TRBV7-6 and J is TRBJ1-4; 9 nucleotides line up with TRBD1. The CDR3 consists of 15 residues. Trimming at V came to 5 bases and at J to 5 bases, leaving 6 bases not matched to a gene. Germline-derived CDR1 and CDR2 are SGHVS and FNYEAQ. The CDR3 region has the DNA TGTGCCAGCAGCAGACCCGACAGGGGGAATGAAAAACTGTTTTTT. Translation gives CASSRPDRGNEKLFF.

This clonotype was found a few times. The chain couples TRBV4-1 to TRBJ2-3; a weak D match, TRBD1 (6 bases). The CDR3 is 15 amino acids. V was clipped by 1 base and J by 4 bases, with 12 bases between them. Germline V gene data show CDR1 as MGHRA and CDR2 as YSYEKL. The CDR3 nucleotides are TGCGCCAGCAGCCAAGTGGACAGAGACTCAGATACGCAGTATTTT. Its translation: CASSQVDRDSDTQYF.

The V call is TRBV27, the J call TRBJ2-7; D gene ambiguous. The CDR3 runs to 14 residues. V shed 2 bases and J shed 2 bases, with 10 bases lying between them. CDR1 is MNHEY, CDR2 SMNVEV, per germline (reference sequence). CDR3 nucleotide sequence: TGTGCCAGCAGTTTAAGGAAGGACCCCTACGAGCAGTACTTC. Translation: CASSLRKDPYEQYF.

This sequence joins TRBV2 and TRBJ1-1; perhaps TRBD1 as D (6 bases). Germline loops: CDR1 SNHLY, CDR2 FYNNEI. Trimming left V 6 bases short and J 5 bases short, with 19 bases between. This CDR3 is 15 amino acids long. DNA of the CDR3: TGTGCCAGCAGGACGCCAGGGGCAGGGTGGACTGAAGCTTTCTTT. It translates to CASRTPGAGWTEAFF.

Many counts were recorded for this clonotype. The rearrangement links TRBV4-2 to TRBJ2-3; 7 positions match TRBD1. The CDR3 loop spans 16 amino acids. CDR1 LGHNA and CDR2 YNFKEQ come from the germline V gene. V lost 3 bases, J lost 3 bases, and 9 bases stayed unmatched. The CDR3 bases are TGTGCCAGCAGCCACGGACAGGTAGGACCTACAGATACGCAGTATTTT. Translating it yields CASSHGQVGPTDTQYF.

The rearrangement uses TRBV7-6 and TRBJ2-7; TRBD1 might be the D (6 bases). CDR3 length equals 14 residues. Germline CDR1 is SGHVS and CDR2 is FNYEAQ. V was shortened by 2 bases and J by 2 bases, with 10 bases between the two germline ends. Written as DNA, the CDR3 is TGTGCCAGCAGCTTACTAGGGGACACCTACGAGCAGTACTTC. Protein sequence: CASSLLGDTYEQYF.

A few counts support this clonotype. The chain couples TRBV29-1 to TRBJ2-3, with D perhaps given as TRBD1 or TRBD2 (5 bases each). CDR3 length: 14 residues. CDR1 is SQVTM and CDR2 is ANQGSEA in the germline V gene. Between the trimmed V and J ends, which lost 6 bases and 4 bases, there was a span of 17 bases. CDR3: CSVWDGKTPDTQYF. DNA of the CDR3: TGCAGCGTCTGGGACGGAAAAACCCCAGATACGCAGTATTTT.

The J gene is TRBJ1-2, the V gene TRBV12-3 or TRBV12-4, with no clear D. This CDR3 is built from 12 residues. With 0 bases removed from V and 2 bases from J, the gap between germline ends came to 1 base. This CDR3 reads CASSLANYGYTF. In DNA form, the CDR3 reads TGTGCCAGCAGTTTAGCGAACTATGGCTACACCTTC.

The sample holds a few counts of this clonotype. The chain employs TRBV6-6 and TRBJ1-2; 7 bases are shared with TRBD1. This CDR3 has 15 residues. Germline CDR1 is MNHNY and CDR2 is SVGAGI (reference sequence). Germline trimming cut 1 base from V and 6 bases from J; bases unmatched to any gene: 8. The CDR3 nucleotides are TGTGCCAGCAGTTACTTAAGGGGGCATCTCGATGGCTACACCTTC. Protein: CASSYLRGHLDGYTF.

As to this clonotype: This may arise from a read error, as a much more abundant clone is one base away. The CDR3 loop reads CASSFWARPNTRELFF. CDR3 bases: TGTGCCAGCAGTTTTTGGGCCAGACCGAACACCAGGGAGCTGTTTTTT. The rearrangement joins TRBV28 to TRBJ2-2; D gene unclear. The CDR3 length is 16 residues. CDR1 is MDHEN, CDR2 SYDVKM, per germline. The variable domain in full, completed from reference TRBV28 and TRBJ2-2, reads DVKVTQSSRYLVKRTGEKVFLECVQDMDHENMFWYRQDPGLGLRLIYFSYDVKMKEKGDIPEGYSVSREKKERFSLILESASTNQTSMYLCASSFWARPNTRELFFGEGSRLTVL.

This clonotype was recorded a few times. The chain is built from TRBV2 and TRBJ2-3; D is unclear. CDR1 SNHLY and CDR2 FYNNEI come from the germline V gene. The CDR3 is 17 amino acids. V was cut by 1 base and J by 0 bases, with 14 bases left in between. This CDR3 is CASSEGGPYTSTDTQYF. DNA for the CDR3: TGTGCCAGCAGTGAAGGTGGACCATATACTAGCACAGATACGCAGTATTTT.

This clonotype has ten or more counts. The chain carries TRBV7-2 and TRBJ1-1; no clear D gene. CDR1 and CDR2 (germline): SGHTA, FQGNSA. The CDR3 sequence is 13 residues long. V was shortened by 2 bases and J by 5 bases, with 9 bases between the two germline ends. CDR3 protein: CASSLFGYTEAFF. Written as DNA, the CDR3 is TGTGCCAGCAGCTTATTCGGGTATACTGAAGCTTTCTTT.

Only a few counts were recorded for this clonotype. The rearrangement joins TRBV28 to TRBJ2-7; 11 bases line up with TRBD1. Germline V gene data show CDR1 as MDHEN and CDR2 as SYDVKM. This CDR3 has 15 amino acids. After removal of 5 bases from V and 6 bases from J, the junction contained 9 bases not matched to a gene. Written as DNA, the CDR3 is TGTGCCAGCAGTAACGGACAGGGGGCCCTCAGCGAGCAGTACTTC. This encodes CASSNGQGALSEQYF.

V gene TRBV7-9 combines with J gene TRBJ1-1, with D uncertain. CDR1 and CDR2 (germline): SEHNR, FQNEAQ (reference sequence). The CDR3 runs to 14 residues. Trimming took off 7 bases at V and 2 bases at J, with 14 bases between the two ends. The CDR3, as DNA: TGTGCCAGCACCCTCACGACGGGAAACACTGAAGCTTTCTTT. Its protein is CASTLTTGNTEAFF.

This clonotype appeared a few times. The V and J genes are TRBV9 and TRBJ1-1, with 12 bases aligning to TRBD1. The junction had 17 bases not matched to a gene; V was cut back by 5 bases and J by 6 bases. Germline assignment: CDR1 SGDLS and CDR2 YYNGEE. There are 18 residues in the CDR3. This CDR3 is CASSGRPGTGGEGAEAFF. The DNA for the CDR3 is TGTGCCAGCAGTGGCCGACCTGGGACAGGGGGCGAGGGCGCTGAAGCTTTCTTT.

This clonotype was counted between two and nine times. This sequence joins TRBV7-6 and TRBJ1-1; D ambiguous. Germline V gives CDR1 SGHVS, CDR2 FNYEAQ. The CDR3 has 12 amino acids. V shed 7 bases and J shed 7 bases, with 13 bases lying between them. DNA of the CDR3: TGTGCCAGCACCCCTAGATGGGTTGAAGCTTTCTTT. Its protein is CASTPRWVEAFF.

This clonotype was seen repeatedly, ten times or more. J is TRBJ2-1 and V is TRBV11-2; D remains unclear. This CDR3 has 15 amino acids. V was clipped by 5 bases and J by 6 bases, with 17 bases between them. Per the germline V gene, CDR1 is SGHAT and CDR2 is FQNNGV. The CDR3 nucleotides are TGTGCCAGCAGCGCTCACGCAGGTACCCTCAATGAGCAGTTCTTC. As protein: CASSAHAGTLNEQFF.

This chain connects TRBV24-1 to TRBJ2-2, with 8 bases lining up with TRBD1. Germline V gene lookup returns CDR1 KGHDR and CDR2 SFDVKD. The CDR3 totals 14 residues. J gave up 5 bases and V 3 bases, and 1 base lay outside the gene matches. CDR3 sequence reads: CATSDRQGTGELFF. The CDR3 DNA follows: TGTGCCACCAGTGATAGACAGGGGACCGGGGAGCTGTTTTTT.